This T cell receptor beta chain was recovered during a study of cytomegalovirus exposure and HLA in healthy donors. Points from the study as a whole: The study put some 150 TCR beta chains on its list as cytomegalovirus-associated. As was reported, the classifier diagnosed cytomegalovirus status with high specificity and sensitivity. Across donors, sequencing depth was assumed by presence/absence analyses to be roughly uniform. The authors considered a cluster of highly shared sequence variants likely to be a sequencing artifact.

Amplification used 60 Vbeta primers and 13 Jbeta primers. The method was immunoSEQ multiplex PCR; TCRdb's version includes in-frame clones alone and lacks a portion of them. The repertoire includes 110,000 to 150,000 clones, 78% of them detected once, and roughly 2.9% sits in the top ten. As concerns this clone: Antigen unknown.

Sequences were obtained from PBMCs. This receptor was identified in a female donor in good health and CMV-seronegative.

The CDR3 loop is CASSFRGAQETQYF. The CDR3 DNA sequence: TGTGCCAGCAGCTTTCGGGGGGCACAAGAGACCCAGTACTTC. This rearrangement joins TRBV7-6 to TRBJ2-5; possible D gene TRBD2, 7 bases. Deletions cut 3 bases from V and 2 bases from J, with 10 bases between. CDR1 is SGHVS, CDR2 FNYEAQ, per germline. This CDR3 spans 14 amino acids.